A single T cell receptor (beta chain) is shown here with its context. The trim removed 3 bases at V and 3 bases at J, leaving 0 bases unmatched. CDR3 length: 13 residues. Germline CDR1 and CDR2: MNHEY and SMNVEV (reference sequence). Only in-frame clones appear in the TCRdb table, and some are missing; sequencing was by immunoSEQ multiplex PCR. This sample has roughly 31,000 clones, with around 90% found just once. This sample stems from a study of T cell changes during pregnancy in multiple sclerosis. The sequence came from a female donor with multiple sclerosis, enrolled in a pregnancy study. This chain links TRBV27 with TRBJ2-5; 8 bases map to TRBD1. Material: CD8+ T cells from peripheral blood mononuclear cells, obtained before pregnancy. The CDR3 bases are TGTGCCAGCAGTTTGACAGGGGAAGAGACCCAGTACTTC. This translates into CASSLTGEETQYF.